This T cell receptor beta chain came from a study of blood T cell repertoires in COVID-19. Study as a whole: Both acute and convalescent COVID-19 samples were obtained from the United States, Italy and Spain. In each case, the material was cDNA or gDNA derived from T cells, B-cell-depleted T cells, or PBMCs.

Original methodology: Reference gene primer amplification gave nucleated cell count estimates. Some clones are missing from TCRdb's copy, which holds only in-frame ones; the method was immunoSEQ multiplex PCR. V and J calls and clone size are given by that table; D and trimming were obtained from the DNA. Of about 220,000 clones listed, roughly 85% were seen once; the top ten hold 3% to 4%. After removal of 9 bases from V and 7 bases from J, the junction contained 7 bases not matched to a gene. Germline V gene data show CDR1 as LGHDT and CDR2 as YNNKEL (reference sequence). This CDR3 spans 12 amino acids. This clone was recorded a few times.

The specimen was peripheral blood. This TCR came from a woman aged 80 or older with acute or convalescent COVID-19. The chain is built from TRBV3-1 (or the pseudogene TRBV3-2) and TRBJ1-1, with 8 bases identical to TRBD1. Here the CDR3 reads CASQTGENEAFF. The CDR3 nucleotides read TGTGCCAGTCAGACAGGGGAGAATGAAGCTTTCTTT.